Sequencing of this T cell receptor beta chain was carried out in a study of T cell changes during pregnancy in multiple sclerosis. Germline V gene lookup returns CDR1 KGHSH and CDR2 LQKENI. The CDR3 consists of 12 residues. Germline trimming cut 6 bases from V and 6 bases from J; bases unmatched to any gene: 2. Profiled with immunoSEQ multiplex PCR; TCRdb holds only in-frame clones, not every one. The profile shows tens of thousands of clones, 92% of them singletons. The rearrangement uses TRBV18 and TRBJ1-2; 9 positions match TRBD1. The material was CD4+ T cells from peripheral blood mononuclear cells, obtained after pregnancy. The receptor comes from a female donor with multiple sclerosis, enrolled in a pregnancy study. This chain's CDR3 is CASSDRGNGYTF. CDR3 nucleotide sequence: TGTGCCAGCTCCGACAGGGGGAATGGCTACACCTTC.